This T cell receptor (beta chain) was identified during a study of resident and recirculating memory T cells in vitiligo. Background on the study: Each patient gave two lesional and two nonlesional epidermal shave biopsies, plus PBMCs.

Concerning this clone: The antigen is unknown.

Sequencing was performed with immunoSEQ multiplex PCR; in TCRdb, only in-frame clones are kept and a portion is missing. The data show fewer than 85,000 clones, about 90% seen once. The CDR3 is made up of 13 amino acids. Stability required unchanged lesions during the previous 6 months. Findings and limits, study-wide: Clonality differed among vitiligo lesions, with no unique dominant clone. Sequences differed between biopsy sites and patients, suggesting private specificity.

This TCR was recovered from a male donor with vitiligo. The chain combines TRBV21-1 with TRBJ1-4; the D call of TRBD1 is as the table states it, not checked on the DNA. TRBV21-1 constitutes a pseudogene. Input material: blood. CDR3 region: CASSRDSREKLFF. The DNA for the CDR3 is TGTGCCAGCAGCCGGGACAGCCGGGAAAAACTGTTTTTT.